The 27 T cell receptor beta chains below all came from one sample that was sequenced in a study of response to subunit inactivated influenza vaccine. Using its own MiXCR run on the RT-PCR reads, TCRdb lists one record per CDR3 protein. The sample records roughly 170,000 distinct CDR3 sequences, about a tenth being singletons. Sequenced here: non-naive T cells sorted from PBMCs, sampled on the day of vaccination. The receptors were gathered from a man aged 50 to 60 who received an inactivated influenza vaccine.

The chain couples TRBV4-1 to TRBJ2-1; 7 bases line up with TRBD2. CDR1 MGHRA and CDR2 YSYEKL come from the germline V gene. The CDR3 loop spans 16 amino acids. V was clipped by 3 bases and J by 4 bases; unmatched bases: 9. Here the CDR3 reads CASSQHLADNYNEQFF. DNA for the CDR3: TGCGCCAGCAGCCAGCATCTAGCGGATAATTACAATGAGCAGTTCTTC.

The chain combines TRBV30 with TRBJ2-7, with 8 bases identical to TRBD1. Trimming cost V 2 bases and J 9 bases; bases outside gene matches: 9. CDR1 and CDR2 (germline): GTSNPN, SVGIG (reference sequence). This CDR3 has 13 residues. The DNA of the CDR3 is TGTGCCTGGAGTTCGGGACAGGCAGGGGGGCAGTACTTC. Protein sequence: CAWSSGQAGGQYF.

This clonotype was seen only a few times. V is TRBV6-5 and J is TRBJ1-4; 10 nucleotides line up with TRBD1. Germline lookup yields CDR1 MNHEY and CDR2 SVGAGI. This CDR3 spans 15 amino acids. Trimming at V came to 0 bases and at J to 12 bases, leaving 7 bases not matched to a gene. The CDR3 coding sequence is TGTGCCAGCAGTTACTCGAGCCGGACAGGGGGTCAACTGTTTTTT. Its translation is CASSYSSRTGGQLFF.

The chain links TRBV4-3 to TRBJ2-1; TRBD1 aligns across 9 bases. After removal of 4 bases from V and 4 bases from J, the junction contained 5 bases not matched to a gene. CDR3 length: 15 amino acids. In germline, CDR1 is LGHNA, CDR2 YSLEER. CDR3 region: CASSRGTGQYNEQFF. The CDR3 nucleotides read TGCGCCAGCAGCCGCGGGACAGGGCAGTACAATGAGCAGTTCTTC.

In this sample, this clonotype turned up a few times. The gene calls are TRBV25-1 and TRBJ2-2; D gene ambiguous. V lost 1 base and J lost 7, with 10 bases in between. Looked up from germline, CDR1 is MGHDK and CDR2 is SYGVNS. This CDR3 is 14 amino acids long. CDR3: CASSELRFGGELFF. The CDR3 DNA is TGTGCCAGCAGTGAATTAAGGTTCGGCGGGGAGCTGTTTTTT.

The chain employs TRBV5-1 and TRBJ2-3, with 7 bases aligning to TRBD1. Germline V lookup: CDR1 SGHRS, CDR2 YFSETQ. Trimming cost V 7 bases and J 6 bases; bases outside gene matches: 11. CDR3 length: 14 amino acids. The DNA of the CDR3 is TGCGCCAGCGCTGGACAGGATAGATGGGATACGCAGTATTTT. Translation: CASAGQDRWDTQYF. The whole variable domain, remainder taken from reference TRBV5-1 and TRBJ2-3, is KAGVTQTPRYLIKTRGQQVTLSCSPISGHRSVSWYQQTPGQGLQFLFEYFSETQRNKGNFPGRFSGRQFSNSRSEMNVSTLELGDSALYLCASAGQDRWDTQYFGPGTRLTVL.

The chain has TRBV28 and TRBJ1-1; 9 bases fit TRBD1. This CDR3 spans 13 amino acids. Germline V gene lookup returns CDR1 MDHEN and CDR2 SYDVKM. Losses at the gene ends were 3 bases for V and 4 bases for J; bases not matched to a gene: 0. Here the CDR3 DNA reads TGTGCCAGCAGTTTGGACAGGGGCACTGAAGCTTTCTTT. As protein: CASSLDRGTEAFF. Based on the CDR3 plus reference TRBV28 and TRBJ1-1, the full variable domain is DVKVTQSSRYLVKRTGEKVFLECVQDMDHENMFWYRQDPGLGLRLIYFSYDVKMKEKGDIPEGYSVSREKKERFSLILESASTNQTSMYLCASSLDRGTEAFFGQGTRLTVV.

The chain is built from TRBV11-2 and TRBJ2-7; 9 bases map to TRBD1. After removal of 5 bases from V and 4 bases from J, the junction contained 9 bases not matched to a gene. The CDR3 runs 15 residues. From germline, CDR1 is SGHAT and CDR2 FQNNGV. The CDR3 DNA reads TGTGCCAGCAGCCGAATTACAGGGGGCTCTTACGAGCAGTACTTC. It translates to CASSRITGGSYEQYF.

This clonotype was recorded many times. The chain has TRBV20-1 and TRBJ2-1, with D perhaps TRBD2 (6 bases). The CDR3 spans 14 residues. V was trimmed by 5 bases and J by 5 bases, leaving 16 bases between them. Looked up from germline, CDR1 is DFQATT and CDR2 is SNEGSKA (reference sequence). CDR3 coding DNA: TGCAGTGCTTTTTCCGGGACTCGCAACAATGAGCAGTTCTTC. It is translated as CSAFSGTRNNEQFF.

This clonotype was observed many times. The V call is TRBV6-2 or TRBV6-3, the J call TRBJ1-1; TRBD1 matches 7 bases. The CDR3 has 15 residues. V lost 0 bases to trimming and J lost 4 bases; unmatched junction nucleotides: 5. The germline V gene encodes CDR1 MNHEY and CDR2 SVGEGT. The DNA of the CDR3 is TGTGCCAGCAGTTACTCGACAGGGAGAGGCACTGAAGCTTTCTTT. Residues: CASSYSTGRGTEAFF.

This clonotype was found many times. This chain uses TRBV7-2 with TRBJ2-1; the D is unclear. The CDR3 sequence is 15 residues long. V dropped 1 base and J dropped 1 base, with 8 bases sitting between them. Germline V gene sequence: CDR1 SGHTA, CDR2 FQGNSA. The CDR3 region is CASSLDRSSYNEQFF. Here the CDR3 DNA reads TGTGCCAGCAGCTTAGATCGTAGTTCCTACAATGAGCAGTTCTTC.

A few counts support this clonotype. The chain recombines TRBV30 with TRBJ2-5, with unresolved D. The V and J ends lost 4 bases and 0 bases respectively, with 12 bases between them. The germline CDR1 and CDR2 sequences are GTSNPN and SVGIG (reference sequence). The CDR3 is 14 amino acids. CDR3 in DNA: TGTGCCTGGAACCCGGACCGGTACCAAGAGACCCAGTACTTC. The encoded protein is CAWNPDRYQETQYF.

This clonotype has only a few counts. This sequence joins TRBV6-2 or TRBV6-3 and TRBJ2-4; 7 bases align to TRBD1. The germline CDR1 and CDR2 sequences are MNHEY and SVGEGT. The CDR3 runs 17 residues. V was clipped by 0 bases and J by 0 bases; unmatched bases: 5. The CDR3, as DNA: TGTGCCAGCAGTTACTCGACAGGGCTACTAGCCAAAAACATTCAGTACTTC. This encodes CASSYSTGLLAKNIQYF.

This clonotype was picked up a small number of times. The V gene is TRBV29-1, the J gene TRBJ2-5, with D unclear. The CDR3 consists of 12 residues. V was trimmed by 4 bases and J by 0 bases, leaving 6 bases between them. CDR1 SQVTM and CDR2 ANQGSEA come from the germline V gene. This chain's CDR3 is CSVAGDQETQYF. The CDR3 DNA follows: TGCAGCGTTGCCGGAGACCAAGAGACCCAGTACTTC.

This sequence joins TRBV5-1 and TRBJ1-6; possible D gene TRBD1, 5 bases. V lost 4 bases and J lost 14, with 19 bases in between. This CDR3 is 14 amino acids long. The V gene's germline CDR1 is SGHRS and CDR2 YFSETQ. The CDR3 loop reads CASSRSGGGAALHF. The CDR3 nucleotides read TGCGCCAGCAGCCGTTCGGGGGGGGGAGCGGCCCTCCACTTT.

The table lists this clonotype with many counts. This rearrangement joins TRBV20-1 to TRBJ1-4; 7 bases line up with TRBD1. In germline, CDR1 is DFQATT, CDR2 SNEGSKA (reference sequence). The V and J ends lost 5 bases and 3 bases, in that order; junction bases with no gene match: 6. The CDR3 runs to 14 residues. The CDR3 DNA reads TGCAGTGCTCCTACAGGGGTTTCTAATGAAAAACTGTTTTTT. It translates to CSAPTGVSNEKLFF.

This chain uses TRBV5-1 with TRBJ1-1; TRBD1 might be the D (5 bases). CDR1 SGHRS and CDR2 YFSETQ come from the germline V gene. The CDR3 runs 14 residues. The V end was cut by 0 bases, the J end by 3 bases, with 9 bases between. The CDR3 sequence is CASSLEGTYTEAFF. CDR3 nucleotides: TGCGCCAGCAGCTTGGAGGGGACCTACACTGAAGCTTTCTTT. Variable domain in full (rest from reference TRBV5-1 and TRBJ1-1): KAGVTQTPRYLIKTRGQQVTLSCSPISGHRSVSWYQQTPGQGLQFLFEYFSETQRNKGNFPGRFSGRQFSNSRSEMNVSTLELGDSALYLCASSLEGTYTEAFFGQGTRLTVV.

The V call is TRBV6-2 or TRBV6-3, the J call TRBJ2-7, with TRBD1 matching over 8 bases. The CDR3 contains 15 residues. Germline CDR1 is MNHEY and CDR2 is SVGEGT. V was clipped by 0 bases and J by 0 bases; unmatched bases: 1. CDR3 in amino acids: CASSYSTGVSYEQYF. The CDR3 DNA is TGTGCCAGCAGTTACTCGACAGGGGTCTCCTACGAGCAGTACTTC.

This clonotype occurred many times. The chain has TRBV28 and TRBJ2-7; 9 bases are shared with TRBD1. Looked up from germline, CDR1 is MDHEN and CDR2 is SYDVKM. The V segment lost 1 base and the J segment 7 bases; nucleotides outside the gene matches: 11. The CDR3 is 16 residues long. In DNA form, the CDR3 reads TGTGCCAGCAGTTTATACCTTAGGGGACAGGGCTTTGAGCAGTACTTC. Translation: CASSLYLRGQGFEQYF.

V gene TRBV2 combines with J gene TRBJ1-1; D is ambiguous. CDR1 and CDR2 from the germline V gene are SNHLY and FYNNEI. V was clipped by 8 bases and J by 2 bases, with 3 bases between them. The CDR3 is made up of 10 amino acids. In nucleotides, the CDR3 is TGTGCCAGCGAAAACACTGAAGCTTTCTTT. It specifies CASENTEAFF.

This clonotype was observed a few times. V and J are TRBV5-1 and TRBJ2-1; D is uncertain. The CDR3 length is 12 residues. Germline V gene sequence: CDR1 SGHRS, CDR2 YFSETQ. Trimming removed 7 bases at V and 7 bases at J, with 12 bases between. The CDR3 sequence is CASGGGVNEQFF. The CDR3, as DNA: TGCGCCAGCGGCGGTGGAGTGAATGAGCAGTTCTTC.

The CDR3 DNA sequence: TGTGCCAGCAGTCTGAGGCGGGGGGCCTACGAGCAGTACTTC. Translated, it gives CASSLRRGAYEQYF. The chain recombines TRBV6-2 or TRBV6-3 with TRBJ2-7; 8 nucleotides align to TRBD2. Germline CDR1 MNHEY, CDR2 SVGEGT. This CDR3 comprises 14 residues. With V trimmed by 5 bases and J by 2 bases, 5 bases remained unmatched.

The rearrangement uses TRBV12-3 or TRBV12-4 and TRBJ1-4; the match to TRBD1 covers 7 bases. The CDR3 runs 16 residues. Trimming took 6 bases from V and 3 from J; bases not matched to a gene: 10. Written as DNA, the CDR3 is TGTGCCAGCAGGATGGGTAGGGGGCCTCCTAATGAAAAACTGTTTTTT. It specifies CASRMGRGPPNEKLFF.

The V and J genes are TRBV7-2 and TRBJ2-3; TRBD1 is a possible D gene (6 bases). V shed 3 bases and J shed 1 base, with 8 bases lying between them. The CDR3 consists of 14 residues. Germline CDR1 reads SGHTA; CDR2 reads FQGNSA. CDR3 in DNA: TGTGCCAGCAGCTTTCGGACAGGCACAGATACGCAGTATTTT. Its translation is CASSFRTGTDTQYF. Full variable domain (remainder filled in from reference TRBV7-2 and TRBJ2-3): GAGVSQSPSNKVTEKGKDVELRCDPISGHTALYWYRQSLGQGLEFLIYFQGNSAPDKSGLPSDRFSAERTGGSVSTLTIQRTQQEDSAVYLCASSFRTGTDTQYFGPGTRLTVL.

J is TRBJ2-2 and V is TRBV4-1; 7 bases match TRBD2. The CDR3 sequence is 15 residues long. Looked up from germline, CDR1 is MGHRA and CDR2 is YSYEKL. J gave up 5 bases and V 1 base, and 4 bases lay outside the gene matches. CDR3 sequence (DNA): TGCGCCAGCAGCCAAGGGGGGGGGAGGACCGGGGAGCTGTTTTTT. This codes for CASSQGGGRTGELFF.

The table lists this clonotype with many counts. The rearrangement uses TRBV11-2 and TRBJ1-1, with TRBD1 matching over 10 bases. The CDR3 sequence is 12 residues long. The V gene end was trimmed by 3 bases and the J gene end by 11 bases; junction bases not matched to a gene: 3. Germline lookup yields CDR1 SGHAT and CDR2 FQNNGV. Here the CDR3 reads CASSLGQGMAFF. The CDR3 nucleotides read TGTGCCAGCAGCTTGGGACAGGGGATGGCTTTCTTT.

This clonotype was observed many times. The chain joins TRBV7-2 to TRBJ2-5, with 7 nucleotides matching TRBD2. Per germline, CDR1 SGHTA and CDR2 FQGNSA. The V and J ends lost 1 base and 5 bases, in that order; junction bases with no gene match: 10. CDR3 length: 16 residues. For the CDR3, the DNA is TGTGCCAGCAGCTTAGACGGCGGGAGCGTGGCGGAGACCCAGTACTTC. Its translation: CASSLDGGSVAETQYF.